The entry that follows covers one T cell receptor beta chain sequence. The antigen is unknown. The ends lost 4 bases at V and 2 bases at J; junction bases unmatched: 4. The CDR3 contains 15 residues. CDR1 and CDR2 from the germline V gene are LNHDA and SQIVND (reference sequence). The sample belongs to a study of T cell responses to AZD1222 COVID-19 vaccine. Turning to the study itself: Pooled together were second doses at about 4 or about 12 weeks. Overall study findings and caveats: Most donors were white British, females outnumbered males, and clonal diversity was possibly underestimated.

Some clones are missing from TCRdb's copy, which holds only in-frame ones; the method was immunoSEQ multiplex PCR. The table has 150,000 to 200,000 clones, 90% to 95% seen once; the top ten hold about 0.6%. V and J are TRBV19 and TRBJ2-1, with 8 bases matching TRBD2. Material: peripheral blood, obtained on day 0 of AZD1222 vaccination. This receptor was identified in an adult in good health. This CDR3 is CASSRAGAAYNEQFF. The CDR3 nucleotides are TGTGCCAGTAGTAGAGCGGGAGCGGCCTACAATGAGCAGTTCTTC.